The TCR beta chain under discussion was sequenced for a study of blood T cell repertoires in COVID-19. The Seattle patients joined while their infection was active and were tracked longitudinally afterward. Study processing details: Reference gene primers were amplified, and this amplification served to estimate nucleated cell counts. Profiling relied on immunoSEQ multiplex PCR, and the TCRdb table lists in-frame clones only, not all of them. The DNA was the basis for D and trimming; V, J and clone size are from that table. The top ten hold 6.9% of the sample, which has more than 65,000 clones, roughly 83% seen once. Trimming shortened V by 3 bases and J by 3 bases, and 9 bases separated the two germline ends. Germline V gives CDR1 SEHNR, CDR2 FQNEAQ (reference sequence). The CDR3 extends over 13 amino acids.

The chain is built from TRBV7-9 and TRBJ2-7; perhaps TRBD2 as D (5 bases). The clonotype was recovered from a man aged 25 to 40 with COVID-19, enrolled during active disease. The sample consisted of peripheral blood. This CDR3 reads CASSFGVGYEQYF. The DNA of the CDR3 is TGTGCCAGCAGCTTCGGGGTAGGCTACGAGCAGTACTTC. The complete variable domain, with remaining parts taken from reference TRBV7-9 and TRBJ2-7, reads DTGVSQNPRHKITKRGQNVTFRCDPISEHNRLYWYRQTLGQGPEFLTYFQNEAQLEKSRLLSDRFSAERPKGSFSTLEIQRTEQGDSAMYLCASSFGVGYEQYFGPGTRLTVT.